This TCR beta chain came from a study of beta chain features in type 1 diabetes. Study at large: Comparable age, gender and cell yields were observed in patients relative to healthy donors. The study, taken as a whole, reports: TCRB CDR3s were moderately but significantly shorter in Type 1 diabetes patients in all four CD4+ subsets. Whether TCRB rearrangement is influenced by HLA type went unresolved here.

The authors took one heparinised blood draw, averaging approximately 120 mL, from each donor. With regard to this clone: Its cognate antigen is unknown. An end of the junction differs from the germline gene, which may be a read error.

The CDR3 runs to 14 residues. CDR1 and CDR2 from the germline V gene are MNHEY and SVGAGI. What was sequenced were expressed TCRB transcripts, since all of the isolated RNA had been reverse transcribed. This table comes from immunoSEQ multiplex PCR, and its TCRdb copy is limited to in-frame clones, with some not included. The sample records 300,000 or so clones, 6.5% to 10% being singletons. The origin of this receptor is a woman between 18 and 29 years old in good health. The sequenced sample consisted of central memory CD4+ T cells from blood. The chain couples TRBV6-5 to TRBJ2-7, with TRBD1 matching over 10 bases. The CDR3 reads CASRPGQGSSEQYF. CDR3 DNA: TGTGCCAGCAGGCCGGGACAGGGGTCCTCCGAGCAGTACTTC.